This is a list of T cell receptor beta chains from one sample in a study of shared clonotypes between healthy human individuals. Libraries were prepared by immunoSEQ multiplex PCR; TCRdb keeps only in-frame clonotypes and omits some of them. The sample holds about 2 million clones, 85% to 95% seen once. Sequencing was done on a sample of naive CD4+ T cells sorted from blood. These receptors came from a man aged 18 to 35 in good health. Both conserved end residues are part of each CDR3. Each record gives: J gene, V gene, CDR3 protein.

j_gene: TRBJ2-7
v_gene: TRBV5-1
CDR3aa: CASSLGDGSYEQYF

j_gene: TRBJ1-2
v_gene: TRBV28
CDR3aa: CASSLVSHYGYTF

j_gene: NA
v_gene: TRBV10-2
CDR3aa: CASRVQGTSEQYF

j_gene: TRBJ2-5
v_gene: TRBV5-4
CDR3aa: CASSPGSAGGVETQYF

j_gene: TRBJ1-4
v_gene: TRBV7-6
CDR3aa: CASSLSGKEKLFF

j_gene: TRBJ1-1
v_gene: TRBV9
CDR3aa: CASSPKDRAKAFF

j_gene: TRBJ1-5
v_gene: TRBV4-1
CDR3aa: CASSQGDTFNQPQHF

j_gene: TRBJ1-5
v_gene: TRBV28
CDR3aa: CASSSSLGQGFNQPQHF

j_gene: TRBJ2-7
v_gene: TRBV25-1
CDR3aa: CASSEPGTVYEQYF

j_gene: TRBJ1-4
v_gene: TRBV6-6
CDR3aa: CASSNRGHLGEKLFF

j_gene: TRBJ2-1
v_gene: TRBV5-4
CDR3aa: CASSMGLPGANNEQFF

j_gene: TRBJ1-2
v_gene: TRBV28
CDR3aa: CASSLSRGAVYGYTF

j_gene: TRBJ1-2
v_gene: TRBV2
CDR3aa: CASSETRTGTNGYTF

j_gene: TRBJ2-2
v_gene: TRBV5-1
CDR3aa: CASLIGVGTGELFF

j_gene: TRBJ2-7
v_gene: TRBV7-2
CDR3aa: CASSQALGTSAYEQYF

j_gene: TRBJ2-5
v_gene: TRBV11-2
CDR3aa: CASSLNLPGPRGYQETQYF

j_gene: TRBJ2-1
v_gene: TRBV5-1
CDR3aa: CASSLAGGNYNEQFF

j_gene: TRBJ2-1
v_gene: TRBV7-9
CDR3aa: CASSSMREGGEQFF

j_gene: TRBJ2-7
v_gene: TRBV5-1
CDR3aa: CASTKLAANSYEQYF

j_gene: TRBJ2-7
v_gene: TRBV10-2
CDR3aa: CASSVKNSYEQYF

j_gene: TRBJ2-7
v_gene: TRBV10-2
CDR3aa: CASSDPSGSFYEQYF

j_gene: TRBJ2-3
v_gene: TRBV29-1
CDR3aa: CSVGRGSDTQYF

j_gene: TRBJ1-2
v_gene: TRBV7-9
CDR3aa: CASSLAQGADGYTF

j_gene: TRBJ2-2
v_gene: TRBV7-7
CDR3aa: CASSLAQGPRGGELFF

j_gene: TRBJ2-7
v_gene: TRBV5-1
CDR3aa: CASSLEGGEQYF

j_gene: TRBJ2-7
v_gene: TRBV2
CDR3aa: CASSGPSGGNGEQYF

j_gene: TRBJ1-6
v_gene: TRBV4-1
CDR3aa: CASSQDRSRTALNSPLHF

j_gene: TRBJ2-1
v_gene: TRBV11-2
CDR3aa: CASSKGSVSEQFF

j_gene: TRBJ2-7
v_gene: TRBV6-4
CDR3aa: CASGGDRRVYEQYF

j_gene: TRBJ1-2
v_gene: TRBV19
CDR3aa: CASRDRGRSYGYTF

j_gene: TRBJ1-1
v_gene: TRBV27
CDR3aa: CASSLSRYLDTEAFF

j_gene: TRBJ1-2
v_gene: TRBV18
CDR3aa: CASSPNPTNYGYTF

j_gene: TRBJ1-5
v_gene: TRBV6-6
CDR3aa: CASSYGDSNQPQHF

j_gene: TRBJ2-1
v_gene: TRBV7-2
CDR3aa: CASSFETYNEQFF

j_gene: TRBJ2-5
v_gene: TRBV30
CDR3aa: CAWKKRGGQETQYF

j_gene: TRBJ2-2
v_gene: TRBV9
CDR3aa: CASSVVPGVNTGELFF

j_gene: TRBJ2-7
v_gene: TRBV5-4
CDR3aa: CASSPGTGFTIGANEQYF

j_gene: TRBJ1-5
v_gene: TRBV10-2
CDR3aa: CASSEQGMQPQHF

j_gene: TRBJ1-3
v_gene: TRBV7-9
CDR3aa: CASSLTGLSGNTIYF

j_gene: TRBJ1-6
v_gene: TRBV30
CDR3aa: CAWGTGGKPAPLHF

j_gene: TRBJ2-5
v_gene: TRBV7-2
CDR3aa: CASSQGLLPETQYF

j_gene: TRBJ2-3
v_gene: TRBV10-3
CDR3aa: CAISEFTDTQYF

j_gene: TRBJ2-5
v_gene: TRBV5-1
CDR3aa: CASSLGRGQETQYF

j_gene: TRBJ2-5
v_gene: TRBV9
CDR3aa: CASSPQVGGAETQYF